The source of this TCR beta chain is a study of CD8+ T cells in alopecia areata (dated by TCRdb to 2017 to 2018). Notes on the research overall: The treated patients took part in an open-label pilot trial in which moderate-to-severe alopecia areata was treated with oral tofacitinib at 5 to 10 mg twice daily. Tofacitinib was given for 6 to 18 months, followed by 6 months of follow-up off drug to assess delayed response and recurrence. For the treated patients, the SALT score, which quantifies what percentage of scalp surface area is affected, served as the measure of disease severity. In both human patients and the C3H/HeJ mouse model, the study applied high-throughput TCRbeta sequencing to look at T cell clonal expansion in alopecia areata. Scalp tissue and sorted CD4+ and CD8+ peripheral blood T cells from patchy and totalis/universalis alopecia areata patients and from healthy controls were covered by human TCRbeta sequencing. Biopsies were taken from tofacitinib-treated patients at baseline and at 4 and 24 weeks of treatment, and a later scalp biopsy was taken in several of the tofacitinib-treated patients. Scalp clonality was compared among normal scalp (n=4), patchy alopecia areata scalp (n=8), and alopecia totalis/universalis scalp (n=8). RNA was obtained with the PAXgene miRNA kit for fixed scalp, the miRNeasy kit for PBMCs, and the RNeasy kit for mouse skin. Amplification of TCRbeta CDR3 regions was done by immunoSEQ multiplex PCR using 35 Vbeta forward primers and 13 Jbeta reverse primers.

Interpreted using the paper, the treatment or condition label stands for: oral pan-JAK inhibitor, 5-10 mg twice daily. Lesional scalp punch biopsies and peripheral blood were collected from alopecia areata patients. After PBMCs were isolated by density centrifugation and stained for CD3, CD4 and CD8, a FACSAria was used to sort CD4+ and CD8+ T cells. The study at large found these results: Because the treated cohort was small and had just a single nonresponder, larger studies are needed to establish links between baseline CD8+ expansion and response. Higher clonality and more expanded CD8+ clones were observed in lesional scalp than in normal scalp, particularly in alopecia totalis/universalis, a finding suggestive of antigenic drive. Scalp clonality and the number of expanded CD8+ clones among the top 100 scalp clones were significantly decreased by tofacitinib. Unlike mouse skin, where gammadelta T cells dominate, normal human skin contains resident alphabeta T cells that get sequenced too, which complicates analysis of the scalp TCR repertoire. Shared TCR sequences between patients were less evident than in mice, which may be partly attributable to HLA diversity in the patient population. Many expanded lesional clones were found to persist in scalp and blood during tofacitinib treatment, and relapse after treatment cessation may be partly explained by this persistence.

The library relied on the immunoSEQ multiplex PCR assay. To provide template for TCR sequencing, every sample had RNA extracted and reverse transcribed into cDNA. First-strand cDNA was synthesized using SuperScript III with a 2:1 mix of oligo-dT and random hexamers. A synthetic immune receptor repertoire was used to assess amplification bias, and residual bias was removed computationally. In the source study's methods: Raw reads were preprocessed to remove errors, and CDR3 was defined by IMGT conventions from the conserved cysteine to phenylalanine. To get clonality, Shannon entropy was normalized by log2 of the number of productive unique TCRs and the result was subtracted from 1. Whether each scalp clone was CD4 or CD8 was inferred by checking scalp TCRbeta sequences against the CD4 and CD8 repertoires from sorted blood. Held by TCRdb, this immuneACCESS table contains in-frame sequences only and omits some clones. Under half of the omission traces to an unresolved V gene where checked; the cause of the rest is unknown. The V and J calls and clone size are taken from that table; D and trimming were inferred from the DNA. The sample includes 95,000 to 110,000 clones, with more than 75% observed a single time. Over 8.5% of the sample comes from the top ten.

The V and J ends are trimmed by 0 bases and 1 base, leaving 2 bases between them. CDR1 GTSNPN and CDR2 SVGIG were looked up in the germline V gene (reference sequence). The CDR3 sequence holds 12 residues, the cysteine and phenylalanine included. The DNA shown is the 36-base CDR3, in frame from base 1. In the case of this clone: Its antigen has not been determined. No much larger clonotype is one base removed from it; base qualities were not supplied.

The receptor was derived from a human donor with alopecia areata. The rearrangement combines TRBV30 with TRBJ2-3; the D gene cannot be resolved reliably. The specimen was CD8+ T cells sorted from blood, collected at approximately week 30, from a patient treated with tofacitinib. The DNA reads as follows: TGTGCCTGGAGTGTACGCACAGATACGCAGTATTTT. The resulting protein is CAWSVRTDTQYF.